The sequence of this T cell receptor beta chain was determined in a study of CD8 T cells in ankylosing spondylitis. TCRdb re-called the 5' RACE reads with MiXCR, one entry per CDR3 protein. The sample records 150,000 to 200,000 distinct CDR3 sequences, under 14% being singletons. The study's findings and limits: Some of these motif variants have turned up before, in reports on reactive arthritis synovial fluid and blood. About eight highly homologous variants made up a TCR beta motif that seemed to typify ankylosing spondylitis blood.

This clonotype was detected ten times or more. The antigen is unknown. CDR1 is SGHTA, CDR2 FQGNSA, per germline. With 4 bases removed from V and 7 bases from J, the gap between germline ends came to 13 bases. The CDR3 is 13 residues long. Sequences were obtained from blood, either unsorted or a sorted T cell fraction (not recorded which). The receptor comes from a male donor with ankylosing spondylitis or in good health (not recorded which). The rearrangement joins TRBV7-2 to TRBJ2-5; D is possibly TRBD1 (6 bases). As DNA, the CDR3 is TGTGCCAGCAGCTCTCAGGGGAGAGGGACCCAGTACTTC. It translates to CASSSQGRGTQYF.